This section outlines one T cell receptor (beta chain) sequence together with its context. This clone showed up just once. No cognate antigen has been identified for it. No qualities accompany the bases; no much larger clone lies one base away. According to the study, the label for this sample's treatment or condition signals: some 20 received Ad26.COV2.S at low or high dose, single or two shots; several received placebo; per-sample allocation not given. For vaccine and placebo recipients, the sequenced repertoires came from samples collected on day 63 after the first injection. Cohort 1b enrolled about 25 adults aged 18-55 years at a single site in Boston, USA, between 29 July and 7 August 2020. As a vaccine, Ad26.COV2.S was a replication-incompetent adenovirus type 26 vector that expressed a prefusion-stabilized SARS-CoV-2 spike protein derived from the original Wuhan strain. The data originate from a study of Ad26.COV2.S vaccination and SARS-CoV-2 variants (dated by TCRdb to the early 2020s). Context from the whole study: Vaccine-arm donors came from COV1001, a multicentre, randomized, double-blind, placebo-controlled phase I-IIa trial of Ad26.COV2.S in healthy adults. Dosing of Ad26.COV2.S was intramuscular, at either 5x10^10 or 1x10^11 viral particles, delivered as one shot or as two shots spaced 56 days apart. TCRbeta repertoire sequencing was used to assess the specificity and breadth of SARS-CoV-2-reactive T cell receptors after Ad26.COV2.S vaccination. A total of approximately 30 samples were included in the TCR-sequenced set, comprising about 20 Ad26.COV2.S vaccine recipients, 5 placebo recipients and 8 SARS-CoV-2 convalescent individuals. Blinding of investigators to trial group allocation was maintained during experiments and outcome assessment. Participants in the trial were split at random into five groups of five each, receiving low-dose or high-dose Ad26.COV2.S once or twice, or else placebo on both occasions. What the research found in general, with its limitations: Non-spike TCR breadth was comparable between vaccine and placebo recipients, consistent with the vaccine containing only spike. Comparing responses between vaccine doses or regimens was not something the study was powered to do. Spike-specific TCR breadth was higher in Ad26.COV2.S recipients than in placebo recipients (P = 0.0014). After vaccination, substantial breadth of spike-specific CD8+ and CD4+ T cell responses was reported. The authors noted that the TCR breadth and depth analyses may have underestimated total T cell responses.

Trimming removed 0 bases from V and 0 bases from J; the gene matches leave 2 bases unexplained. The CDR3 sequence holds 14 residues, the cysteine and phenylalanine included. The kept DNA is CDR3 alone, 42 bases in frame from the first base. The germline V gene encodes CDR1 GTSNPN and CDR2 SVGIG (reference sequence). The immunoSEQ Assay was the method used to sequence TCRbeta CDR3 regions. After extraction, genomic DNA underwent amplification by bias-controlled multiplex PCR, followed by high-throughput sequencing. Processing in the source paper ran as follows. To quantify the absolute abundance of each unique TCRbeta CDR3 region, sequences were collapsed and filtered. Usable DNA was measured by amplifying reference genes present in all nucleated cells, and TCRbeta template counts were normalized to that usable DNA to estimate T cell fraction. Repertoire TCRs were annotated as SARS-CoV-2-specific by exact matching of V gene, CDR3 amino acid sequence and J gene to a known reactive TCR set. MIRA supplied the reference SARS-CoV-2 TCR set, which was filtered for enrichment in COVID-19-positive ImmuneCODE repertoires so that public or cross-reactive TCRs were removed. Using the MIRA antigens, annotated TCRs were further analysed by specific ORF or by position within an ORF. Breadth was defined as the number of annotated unique rearrangements divided by the total number of unique productive rearrangements, and depth was defined as the summed frequency of the annotated unique rearrangements. Two-sided Wilcoxon rank-sum tests were used to compare TCR breadth between groups. TCRdb carries this immuneACCESS record with in-frame sequences only. Its versions omit some clonotypes, under half of them owing to an unresolved V gene in the studies checked, with the rest unexplained. That table supplies the V and J calls and clone size; D and trimming were determined from the DNA. This sample gives 250,000 to 300,000 clones in total; around 87% of them show up just once. Around 3.5% of the sample comes from the top ten.

This chain joins TRBV30 to TRBJ2-7; TRBD1 matches 7 bases in the middle. The TCR originated in a person aged 18-65 years who received the Ad26.COV2.S COVID-19 vaccine or a placebo. The sequencing used peripheral blood, collected in a trial of Ad26.COV2.S vaccine versus placebo. Here the CDR3 is given as CAWSVGQSSYEQYF. The DNA sequence is TGTGCCTGGAGTGTGGGACAGAGCTCCTACGAGCAGTACTTC. The variable domain in full, with residues beyond the CDR3 obtained from the reference TRBV30 and TRBJ2-7 genes, is SQTIHQWPATLVQPVGSPLSLECTVEGTSNPNLYWYRQAAGRGLQLLFYSVGIGQISSEVPQNLSASRPQDRQFILSSKKLLLSDSGFYLCAWSVGQSSYEQYFGPGTRLTVT.